This TCR beta chain was sequenced for a study of cytomegalovirus exposure and HLA in healthy donors. Study in general: There were some 400 genotyped donors. Of these, about 86% fell in the genetic ancestry cluster associated with self-reported Caucasian donors.

The study ran its PCR with 60 Vbeta and 13 Jbeta primers. The data were produced by immunoSEQ multiplex PCR, yet TCRdb's version contains in-frame clones alone and is incomplete. The data contain some 95,000 clones, about 76% of them singletons. Trimming shortened V by 1 base and J by 6 bases, and 13 bases separated the two germline ends. Germline V gene sequence: CDR1 KGHSH, CDR2 LQKENI. The CDR3 extends over 14 amino acids. This receptor was identified in a middle-aged woman in good health and CMV-seronegative. Material: PBMCs. The chain recombines TRBV18 with TRBJ2-7; D uncertain. The chain's CDR3 is CASSPQLPVCEQYF. The CDR3 nucleotides read TGTGCCAGCTCACCACAACTTCCCGTCTGCGAGCAGTACTTC.